Here is one T cell receptor (beta chain) with its context. This record belongs to a study of blood T cell repertoires in COVID-19. At the level of the study: Specimens from acute and convalescent COVID-19 originated in the United States, Italy and Spain. The cDNA or gDNA used as material had been derived from T cells, B-cell-depleted T cells, or PBMCs.

Across over 20 US areas, participants ranged in age from about 18 to 100 years. Clinical history reported by participants formed the basis on which cohorts were assigned. TCRdb's copy holds only in-frame clones and misses some; the assay was immunoSEQ multiplex PCR. Counted here are fewer than 250,000 clones, about 87% occurring once; the ten biggest clones make up 2.5% to 3%. The CDR3 spans 16 residues. With 1 base clipped from V and 1 base from J, the junction kept 5 bases outside the gene matches. Germline-derived CDR1 and CDR2 are SGHVS and FQNEAQ. The TCR was taken from a woman aged 25 to 39 with acute COVID-19. The chain is built from TRBV7-8 and TRBJ2-3; 7 bases map to TRBD2. Specimen: PBMCs or T cells enriched from blood (not recorded which). This chain's CDR3 is CASSLGGGYRTDTQYF. CDR3 coding DNA: TGTGCCAGCAGCTTAGGCGGGGGATACCGCACAGATACGCAGTATTTT.